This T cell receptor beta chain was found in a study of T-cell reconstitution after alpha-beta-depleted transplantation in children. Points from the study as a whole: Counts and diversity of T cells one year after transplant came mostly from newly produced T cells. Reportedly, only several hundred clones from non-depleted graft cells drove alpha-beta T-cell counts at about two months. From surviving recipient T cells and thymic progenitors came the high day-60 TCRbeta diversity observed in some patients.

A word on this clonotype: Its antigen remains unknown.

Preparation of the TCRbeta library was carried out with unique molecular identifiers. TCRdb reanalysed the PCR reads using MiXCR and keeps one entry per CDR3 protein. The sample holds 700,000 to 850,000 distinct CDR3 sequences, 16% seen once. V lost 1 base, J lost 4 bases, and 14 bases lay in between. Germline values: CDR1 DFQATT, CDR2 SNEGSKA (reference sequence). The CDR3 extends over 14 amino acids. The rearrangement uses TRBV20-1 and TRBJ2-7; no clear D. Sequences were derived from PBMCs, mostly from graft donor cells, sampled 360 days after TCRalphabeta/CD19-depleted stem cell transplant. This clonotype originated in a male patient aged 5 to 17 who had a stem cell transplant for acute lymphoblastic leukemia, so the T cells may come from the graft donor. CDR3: CSARAGSLNYEQYF. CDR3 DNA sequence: TGCAGTGCTAGAGCTGGCAGCTTGAATTACGAGCAGTACTTC.